This T cell receptor (beta chain) was sequenced during a study of T-cell reconstitution after alpha-beta-depleted transplantation in children. This clonotype was seen repeatedly, ten times or more. The authors prepared the TCRbeta library with unique molecular identifiers. TCRdb used MiXCR to reprocess the PCR reads, holding one entry per CDR3 protein. The table records 700,000 to 950,000 distinct CDR3 sequences, 16% of them present only once. The CDR3 consists of 16 residues. In germline, CDR1 is SGHKS, CDR2 YYEKEE (reference sequence). Trimming removed 0 bases from V and 5 bases from J; junction bases left unmatched: 10.

Sequenced material: PBMCs, mostly from graft donor cells, taken 360 days after TCRalphabeta/CD19-depleted stem cell transplant. The receptor comes from a male patient younger than 18 who had a stem cell transplant for acute lymphoblastic leukemia, so the T cells may come from the graft donor. This chain uses TRBV5-5 with TRBJ2-7; 8 positions agree with TRBD2. In DNA, the CDR3 is TGTGCCAGCAGCTTGGGGGCAGCGGGAGTTTTCCACGAGCAGTACTTC. It is translated as CASSLGAAGVFHEQYF.